One and the same sample provided the 3 T cell receptor beta chains below, sequenced in a study of T cells in Graves' hyperthyroidism and ophthalmopathy. Amplification of TCR beta CDR3 regions was performed using RNA transcripts as template. First-round RT-PCR targeting the TCR CDR3 was performed with the HTBI primer set. Each CDR3 protein is one row after TCRdb ran MiXCR on the multiplex PCR reads. The sample lists 350,000 to 400,000 distinct CDR3 sequences, 14% occurring once. Sequencing was performed on blood. These receptors originate from a woman aged 55-70 years with Graves' hyperthyroidism.

This clonotype was counted a few times. V is TRBV19 and J is TRBJ1-2, with 9 nucleotides matching TRBD1. CDR3 length: 15 residues. Germline V gene lookup returns CDR1 LNHDA and CDR2 SQIVND (reference sequence). V lost 7 bases, J lost 5 bases, and 11 bases stayed unmatched. The CDR3 spells CASTWGQGSGYGYTF. The CDR3 DNA is TGTGCCAGTACCTGGGGACAGGGCTCGGGGTATGGCTACACCTTC.

This clonotype was counted at least ten times. This rearrangement joins TRBV11-2 to TRBJ2-7, with D perhaps assigned TRBD1 or TRBD2 (5 bases each). The CDR3 spans 13 residues. Trimming cost V 0 bases and J 4 bases, with 7 bases left between them. Per the germline V gene, CDR1 is SGHAT and CDR2 is FQNNGV. DNA of the CDR3: TGTGCCAGCAGCTTAGATGAGGGGTACGAGCAGTACTTC. Encoded protein: CASSLDEGYEQYF.

This clonotype showed up many times. The chain recombines TRBV10-3 with TRBJ2-2; 12 bases are a match to TRBD2. CDR1 ENHRY and CDR2 SYGVKD come from the germline V gene. This CDR3 has 15 residues. The V segment lost 8 bases and the J segment 7 bases; nucleotides outside the gene matches: 8. CDR3 nucleotide sequence: TGTGCCATCGGAGGACTAGCGGGAAGTATCGGGGAGCTGTTTTTT. This sequence encodes CAIGGLAGSIGELFF.